Given below is one TCR beta chain in context. Profiled with immunoSEQ multiplex PCR; TCRdb holds only in-frame clones, not every one. This sample has some 1.5 million clones; more than 95% occur once, and the top ten carry approximately 1.1%. The trim removed 4 bases at V and 6 bases at J, leaving 12 bases unmatched. This CDR3 region has 16 residues. Looked up from germline, CDR1 is SGHVS and CDR2 is FQNEAQ. This sample is drawn from a study of shared clonotypes between healthy human individuals. In the study overall: Each donor's CD4 naive and CD4 memory cells filled three plates apiece, CD8 naive two, and CD8 memory one.

V and J are TRBV7-8 and TRBJ2-1, with 7 bases aligning to TRBD2. The source material was naive CD4+ T cells sorted from blood. As for subset: CD45RA+ positively selected. This receptor was identified in a man aged 25 to 40 in good health. CDR3 sequence: CASSSKWGGSPNEQFF. The CDR3 bases are TGTGCCAGCAGCTCCAAGTGGGGCGGGAGCCCCAATGAGCAGTTCTTC.